This T cell receptor (beta chain) is from a study of blood T cell repertoires in COVID-19. Measured with immunoSEQ multiplex PCR; TCRdb has only the in-frame clones, and not every one. The sample contains 250,000 to 300,000 clones, roughly nine tenths of which appear only once. The TCR comes from a woman in her sixties who had recovered from COVID-19. Material for sequencing was PBMCs or T cells enriched from blood (not recorded which).

The CDR3 nucleotides read TGTGCCAGCAGCTCCCGTGGCGGGAACACCGGGGAGCTGTTTTTT. Its translation is CASSSRGGNTGELFF. The chain recombines TRBV11-3 with TRBJ2-2; D is uncertain. This CDR3 comprises 15 residues. Trimming stripped 4 bases from V and 1 base from J, with 10 bases between. CDR1 is SGHNT and CDR2 is YENEEA in the germline V gene.